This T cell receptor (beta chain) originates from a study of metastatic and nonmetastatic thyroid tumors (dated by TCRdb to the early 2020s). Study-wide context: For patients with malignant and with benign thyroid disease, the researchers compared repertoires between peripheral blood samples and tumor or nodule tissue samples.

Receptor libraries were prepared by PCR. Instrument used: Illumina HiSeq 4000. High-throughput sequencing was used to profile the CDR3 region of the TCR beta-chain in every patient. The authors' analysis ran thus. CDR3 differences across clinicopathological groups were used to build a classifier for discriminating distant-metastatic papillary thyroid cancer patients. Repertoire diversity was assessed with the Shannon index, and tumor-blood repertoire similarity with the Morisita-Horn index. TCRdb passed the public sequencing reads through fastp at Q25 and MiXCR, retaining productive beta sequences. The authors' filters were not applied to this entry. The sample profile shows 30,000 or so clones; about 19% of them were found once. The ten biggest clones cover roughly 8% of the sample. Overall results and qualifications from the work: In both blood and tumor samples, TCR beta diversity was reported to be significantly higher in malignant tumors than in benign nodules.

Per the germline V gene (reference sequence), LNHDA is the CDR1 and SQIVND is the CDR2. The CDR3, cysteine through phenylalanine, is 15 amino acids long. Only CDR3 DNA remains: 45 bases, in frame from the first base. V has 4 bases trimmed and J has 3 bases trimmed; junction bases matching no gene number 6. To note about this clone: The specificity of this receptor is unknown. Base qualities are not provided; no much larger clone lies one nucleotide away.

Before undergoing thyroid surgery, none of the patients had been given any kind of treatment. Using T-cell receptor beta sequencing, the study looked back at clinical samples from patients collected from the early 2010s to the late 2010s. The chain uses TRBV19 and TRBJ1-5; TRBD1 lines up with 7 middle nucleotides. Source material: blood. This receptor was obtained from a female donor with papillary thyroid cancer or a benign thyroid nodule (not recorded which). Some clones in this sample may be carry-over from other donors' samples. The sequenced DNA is TGTGCCAGTAGTAGGACAGGAGATACCAATCAGCCCCAGCATTTT. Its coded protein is CASSRTGDTNQPQHF.